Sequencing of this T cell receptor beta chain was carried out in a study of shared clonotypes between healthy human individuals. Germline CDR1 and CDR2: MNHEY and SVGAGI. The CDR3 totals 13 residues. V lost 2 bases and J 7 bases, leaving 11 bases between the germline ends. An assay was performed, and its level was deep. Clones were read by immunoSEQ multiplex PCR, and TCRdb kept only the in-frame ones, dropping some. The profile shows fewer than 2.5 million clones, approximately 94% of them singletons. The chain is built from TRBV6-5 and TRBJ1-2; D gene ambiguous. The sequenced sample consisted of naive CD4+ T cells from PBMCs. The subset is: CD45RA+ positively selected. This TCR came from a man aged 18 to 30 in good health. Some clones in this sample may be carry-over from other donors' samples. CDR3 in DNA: TGTGCCAGCAGTTACGCTGGACCCGGTGGCTACACCTTC. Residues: CASSYAGPGGYTF.